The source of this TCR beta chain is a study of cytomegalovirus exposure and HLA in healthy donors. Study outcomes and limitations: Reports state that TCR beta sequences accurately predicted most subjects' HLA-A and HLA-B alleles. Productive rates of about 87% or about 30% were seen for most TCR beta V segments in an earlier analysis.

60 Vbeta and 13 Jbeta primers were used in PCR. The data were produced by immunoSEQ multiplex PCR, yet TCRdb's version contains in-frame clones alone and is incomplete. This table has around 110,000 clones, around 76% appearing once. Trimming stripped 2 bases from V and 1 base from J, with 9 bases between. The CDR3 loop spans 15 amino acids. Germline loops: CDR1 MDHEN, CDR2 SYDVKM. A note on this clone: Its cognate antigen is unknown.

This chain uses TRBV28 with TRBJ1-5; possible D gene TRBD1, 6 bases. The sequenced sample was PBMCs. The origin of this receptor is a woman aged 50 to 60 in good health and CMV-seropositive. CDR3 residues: CASSLTGSSNQPQHF. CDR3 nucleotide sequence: TGTGCCAGCAGTTTAACAGGGTCGAGCAATCAGCCCCAGCATTTT.